Below, 27 T cell receptor beta chains from the same sample are listed, as sequenced in a study of immune heterogeneity within non-small cell lung tumors. Bulk tumor genomic DNA served as template, at roughly 600 ng per sample. Collection of several biopsies per primary tumor, spaced far apart, took place during surgery. Patients underwent curative surgery for untreated, newly diagnosed non-small cell lung cancer. The TCR beta CDR3 region underwent multiplex PCR amplification with 32 V and 13 J primers. A single record per CDR3 protein comes from TCRdb applying MiXCR to the multiplex PCR reads. The data show over 5,500 distinct CDR3 sequences, 20% to 25% seen once. Sequenced sample: lung tumor tissue. The receptors originated from a man aged 65 to 85 with non-small cell lung cancer.

V and J are TRBV10-3 and TRBJ1-1; D uncertain. The V gene's germline CDR1 is ENHRY and CDR2 SYGVKD. CDR3 length equals 12 residues. Deletions cut 6 bases from V and 1 base from J, with 6 bases between. This CDR3 is CAIRRGNTEAFF. CDR3 nucleotides: TGTGCCATCAGGCGGGGGAACACTGAAGCTTTCTTT.

This clonotype was seen a handful of times. This sequence joins TRBV7-9 and TRBJ2-2, with 8 positions matching TRBD2. Germline CDR1 SEHNR, CDR2 FQNEAQ (reference sequence). V shed 0 bases, J shed 1 base, and the junction held 1 base outside the gene matches. The CDR3 runs 16 residues. CDR3 sequence (DNA): TGTGCCAGCAGCTTAGCTAGCGGGATGAACACCGGGGAGCTGTTTTTT. Translating it yields CASSLASGMNTGELFF. Complete variable domain (other parts from reference TRBV7-9 and TRBJ2-2): DTGVSQNPRHKITKRGQNVTFRCDPISEHNRLYWYRQTLGQGPEFLTYFQNEAQLEKSRLLSDRFSAERPKGSFSTLEIQRTEQGDSAMYLCASSLASGMNTGELFFGEGSRLTVL.

The table lists this clonotype with a few counts. This sequence joins TRBV6-1 and TRBJ2-5; tentatively, D is TRBD1 (7 bases). The CDR3 totals 16 residues. V shed 2 bases and J shed 5 bases, with 18 bases lying between them. CDR1 and CDR2 (germline): MNHNS, SASEGT. The CDR3 nucleotides read TGTGCCAGCAGTGAAATTTTTAGCAGGGGGAGGGAGACCCAGTACTTC. Amino acids: CASSEIFSRGRETQYF.

The sample holds a few counts of this clonotype. V usage is TRBV5-6 and J usage is TRBJ2-1; D is uncertain. The CDR3 consists of 11 residues. V lost 4 bases, J lost 10 bases, and 9 bases lay in between. CDR1 and CDR2 (germline): SGHDT, YYEEEE. CDR3 nucleotides: TGTGCCAGCAGCCCTCCTCGGGAGCAGTTCTTC. Amino acids: CASSPPREQFF.

Many counts were recorded for this clonotype. V is TRBV20-1 and J is TRBJ2-7, with D possibly being TRBD1 (5 bases). The length of the CDR3 is 13 residues. Germline CDR1 is DFQATT and CDR2 is SNEGSKA (reference sequence). V shed 1 base and J shed 3 bases, with 10 bases lying between them. This CDR3 reads CSARGRAGYEQYF. In nucleotides, the CDR3 is TGCAGTGCTAGAGGCAGGGCCGGCTACGAGCAGTACTTC.

By share, this clonotype ranks as medium-sized. The chain uses TRBV19 and TRBJ2-7; tentative D call: TRBD2 (6 bases). The V gene's germline CDR1 is LNHDA and CDR2 SQIVND (reference sequence). V shed 4 bases and J shed 7 bases, with 17 bases lying between them. CDR3 size: 14 residues. The CDR3 DNA reads as TGTGCCAGTAGTAGCGGGACGGGCCTATCGGAGCAGTACTTC. Its protein is CASSSGTGLSEQYF.

The gene calls are TRBV4-1 and TRBJ1-4, with TRBD1 matching over 7 bases. The V segment lost 0 bases and the J segment 3 bases; nucleotides outside the gene matches: 4. The CDR3 contains 16 residues. Germline lookup yields CDR1 MGHRA and CDR2 YSYEKL. The CDR3 loop reads CASSQDGRGPNEKLFF. The CDR3 DNA follows: TGCGCCAGCAGCCAAGATGGGAGGGGGCCTAATGAAAAACTGTTTTTT.

A few counts support this clonotype. The rearrangement uses TRBV7-9 and TRBJ2-3, with a possible D match to TRBD1 (6 bases). V lost 5 bases, J lost 4 bases, and 13 bases lay in between. The CDR3 runs 14 residues. Germline CDR1 and CDR2: SEHNR and FQNEAQ (reference sequence). CDR3 nucleotides: TGTGCCAGCAGCACTAGTGGGGGCCCAGATACGCAGTATTTT. Translated: CASSTSGGPDTQYF.

This clonotype is medium-sized by share. V and J are TRBV24-1 and TRBJ1-3, with D uncertain. CDR3 size: 15 residues. Germline CDR1 KGHDR, CDR2 SFDVKD. V dropped 2 bases and J dropped 0 bases, with 7 bases sitting between them. CDR3 nucleotides: TGTGCCACCAGTGATTCTGTAAGCTCTGGAAACACCATATATTTT. Residues: CATSDSVSSGNTIYF.

Sample share makes this clonotype medium-sized (0.01 to 0.1%). The chain is built from TRBV6-1 and TRBJ2-3, with 8 bases fitting TRBD1. The CDR3 runs to 18 residues. Losses at the gene ends were 4 bases for V and 3 bases for J; bases not matched to a gene: 15. Germline V CDR1 and CDR2: MNHNS, SASEGT. DNA of the CDR3: TGTGCCAGCAGTGGCCGGGACAGGCTACCTACCGTAACAGATACGCAGTATTTT. Translating gives CASSGRDRLPTVTDTQYF.

This clonotype is classed as medium-sized (0.01 to 0.1%). The chain recombines TRBV20-1 with TRBJ1-3; 9 bases map to TRBD1. The trim removed 5 bases at V and 2 bases at J, leaving 4 bases unmatched. The CDR3 runs 14 residues. Germline values: CDR1 DFQATT, CDR2 SNEGSKA (reference sequence). The DNA of the CDR3 is TGCAGTGCTGGACAGGGGACGACTGGAAACACCATATATTTT. Its protein product is CSAGQGTTGNTIYF.

By proportion, this clonotype is medium-sized (0.01 to 0.1%). The CDR3 is CASSPGTGNYEQYF. Here the CDR3 DNA reads TGTGCCAGCAGCCCCGGGACAGGCAACTACGAGCAGTACTTC. This sequence joins TRBV6-1 and TRBJ2-7, with TRBD1 matching 8 bases. The CDR3 has 14 amino acids. With V trimmed by 6 bases and J by 3 bases, 7 bases remained unmatched. The V gene's germline CDR1 is MNHNS and CDR2 SASEGT.

The chain employs TRBV6-1 and TRBJ1-6, with no clear D. Germline V gene sequence: CDR1 MNHNS, CDR2 SASEGT. The V end was cut by 6 bases, the J end by 5 bases, with 11 bases between. The CDR3 consists of 14 residues. The CDR3 sequence is CASSLRRDNSPLHF. The DNA of the CDR3 is TGTGCCAGCAGCCTTAGACGGGATAATTCACCCCTCCACTTT.

About this clonotype: This clone may be a read error of a much larger clone one base away. The chain joins TRBV20-1 to TRBJ1-5; possible D gene TRBD1, 5 bases. Trimming took 6 bases from V and 4 from J, leaving 16 bases between them. The CDR3 covers 14 residues. Looked up from germline, CDR1 is DFQATT and CDR2 is SNEGSKA (reference sequence). In DNA, the CDR3 is TGCAGTGCCAAGACAGTGGAGGGTAATCAGCCCCAGCATTTT. It translates to CSAKTVEGNQPQHF.

The J gene is TRBJ2-2, the V gene TRBV9, with D unresolved. In germline, CDR1 is SGDLS, CDR2 YYNGEE. This CDR3 is 13 amino acids long. Trimming pared 0 bases from V and 5 bases from J, leaving 5 bases between. DNA of the CDR3: TGTGCCAGCAGCGTAGTGAAAACCGGGGAGCTGTTTTTT. It yields the protein CASSVVKTGELFF.

By proportion, this clonotype is medium-sized. The V gene is TRBV6-1, the J gene TRBJ2-7; a weak D match, TRBD2 (5 bases). Germline lookup yields CDR1 MNHNS and CDR2 SASEGT. V lost 7 bases and J lost 2, with 15 bases in between. The CDR3 totals 14 residues. The CDR3 DNA reads as TGTGCCAGCACCAGCGGTCGGGGAGCCTACGAGCAGTACTTC. It is translated as CASTSGRGAYEQYF.

This chain uses TRBV6-1 with TRBJ2-4; D is undetermined. The ends were cut back, 6 bases at V and 8 bases at J, with 8 bases in the middle. CDR3 length: 11 amino acids. Germline CDR1 reads MNHNS; CDR2 reads SASEGT. The CDR3 region has the DNA TGTGCCAGCAGGACCTATGACATTCAGTACTTC. Translation: CASRTYDIQYF.

This clonotype appeared many times. The chain employs TRBV2 and TRBJ2-3, with D hard to call. The V gene lost 1 base and the J gene lost 1 base, with 21 bases spanning the gap. CDR1 is SNHLY and CDR2 is FYNNEI in the germline V gene. The CDR3 loop spans 19 amino acids. The CDR3 nucleotides read TGTGCCAGCAGTGAAGAGGCGTTTATCGCGGTCCTAGGCACAGATACGCAGTATTTT. This encodes CASSEEAFIAVLGTDTQYF. Filled out from reference TRBV2 and TRBJ2-3, the complete variable domain reads EPEVTQTPSHQVTQMGQEVILRCVPISNHLYFYWYRQILGQKVEFLVSFYNNEISEKSEIFDDQFSVERPDGSNFTLKIRSTKLEDSAMYFCASSEEAFIAVLGTDTQYFGPGTRLTVL.

This clonotype is judged medium-sized. This chain links TRBV10-1 with TRBJ2-1, with unresolved D. V lost 3 bases to trimming and J lost 8 bases, with 8 bases between them. Per the germline V gene, CDR1 is WNHNN and CDR2 is SYGVQD (reference sequence). This CDR3 comprises 12 residues. CDR3 DNA: TGCGCCAGCAGTGAAATAGCTGATGAGCAGTTCTTC. It specifies CASSEIADEQFF.

Concerning this clonotype itself: This may be a read error, as it is one base from a much larger clone. This chain connects TRBV20-1 to TRBJ2-2, with D unresolved. The germline V gene has CDR1 DFQATT and CDR2 SNEGSKA (reference sequence). V was clipped by 8 bases and J by 6 bases, with 16 bases between them. CDR3 size: 13 residues. The CDR3 reads CSTTASRSGELFF. The CDR3 DNA reads TGCAGTACTACCGCTTCGAGATCCGGGGAGCTGTTTTTT.

Notes on this clonotype: The final CDR3 position lacks the conserved phenylalanine or tryptophan, pointing to a likely read error. No DNA is shown, since the ends of the CDR3 on it are uncertain; the CDR3 is the one TCRdb lists. The chain combines TRBV27 with TRBJ2-3; the table assigns TRBD2, which was not confirmed against the DNA. The CDR3 is 18 residues long, counting both termini. Germline CDR1 and CDR2: MNHEY and SMNVEV (reference sequence). The CDR3 reads CASRATSSGGAVRQYFGP.

This clonotype is deemed medium-sized. The rearrangement uses TRBV19 and TRBJ1-1; D gene uncertain. This CDR3 has 15 residues. Per the germline V gene, CDR1 is LNHDA and CDR2 is SQIVND (reference sequence). The V and J ends lost 1 base and 1 base respectively, with 10 bases between them. The DNA of the CDR3 is TGTGCCAGTAGTATAGCTTTAAGCGGGAACACTGAAGCTTTCTTT. This gives the protein CASSIALSGNTEAFF.

This clonotype ranks as medium-sized (0.01 to 0.1%). The chain carries TRBV19 and TRBJ2-5; the match to TRBD2 covers 10 bases. Unmatched junction bases numbered 5, after V lost 3 bases and J lost 4 bases. CDR3 length equals 15 residues. Germline CDR1 reads LNHDA; CDR2 reads SQIVND (reference sequence). This chain's CDR3 is CASSIGSSGGETQYF. The CDR3 coding sequence is TGTGCCAGTAGTATTGGGTCTAGCGGGGGAGAGACCCAGTACTTC.

This clonotype was found once. V is TRBV20-1 and J is TRBJ2-3; 7 nucleotides match TRBD2. V was clipped by 8 bases and J by 1 base; unmatched bases: 9. Germline V gene lookup returns CDR1 DFQATT and CDR2 SNEGSKA (reference sequence). The CDR3 consists of 14 residues. This CDR3 reads CSPGGREGTDTQYF. The DNA of the CDR3 is TGCAGTCCGGGAGGTCGGGAGGGCACAGATACGCAGTATTTT.

As regards this clonotype: A much larger clone lies one base from this, so it may be a read error. DNA of the CDR3: TGCGCCAGCAGCTTGGGGGACAGGGCCCCCTACGAGCGGTACTTC. It encodes CASSLGDRAPYERYF. V usage is TRBV5-1 and J usage is TRBJ2-7; TRBD1 aligns across 9 bases. This CDR3 contains 15 residues. In germline, CDR1 is SGHRS, CDR2 YFSETQ.

This clonotype is labeled medium-sized. The chain has TRBV27 and TRBJ2-3, with 11 bases identical to TRBD1. With V trimmed by 5 bases and J by 5 bases, 6 bases remained unmatched. CDR1 is MNHEY, CDR2 SMNVEV, per germline (reference sequence). The CDR3 is 15 amino acids. CDR3 region: CASSTDRGQGDTQYF. As DNA, the CDR3 is TGTGCCAGCAGTACGGACAGGGGGCAGGGAGATACGCAGTATTTT.

The gene calls are TRBV18 and TRBJ2-5; 10 nucleotides line up with TRBD2. The CDR3 has 15 amino acids. Germline V CDR1 and CDR2: KGHSH, LQKENI. V trimming: 4 bases; J trimming: 5 bases; junction bases outside the gene matches: 7. This CDR3 reads CASSHGTSGVETQYF. The CDR3 DNA sequence: TGTGCCAGCTCACACGGCACTAGCGGGGTCGAGACCCAGTACTTC.